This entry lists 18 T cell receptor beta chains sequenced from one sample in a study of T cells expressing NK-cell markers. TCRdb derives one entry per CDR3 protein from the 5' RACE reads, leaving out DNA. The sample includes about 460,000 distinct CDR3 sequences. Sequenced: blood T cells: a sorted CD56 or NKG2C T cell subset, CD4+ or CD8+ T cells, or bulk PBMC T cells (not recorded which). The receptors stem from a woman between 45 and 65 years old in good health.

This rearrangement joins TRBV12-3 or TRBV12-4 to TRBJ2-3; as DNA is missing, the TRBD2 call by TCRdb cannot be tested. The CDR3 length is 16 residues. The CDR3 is CASSAPRDSHTDTQYF.

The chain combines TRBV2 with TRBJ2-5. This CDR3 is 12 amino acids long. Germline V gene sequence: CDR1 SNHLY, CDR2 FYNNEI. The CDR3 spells CASTPSQETQYF.

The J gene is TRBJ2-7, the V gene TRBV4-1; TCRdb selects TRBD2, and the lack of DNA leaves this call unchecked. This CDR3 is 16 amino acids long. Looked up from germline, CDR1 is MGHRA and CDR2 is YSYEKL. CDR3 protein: CASSQVQPRGAHEQYF.

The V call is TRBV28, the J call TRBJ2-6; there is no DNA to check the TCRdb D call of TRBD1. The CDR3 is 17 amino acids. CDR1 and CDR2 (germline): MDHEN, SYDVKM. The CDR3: CASSSFQGPAGANVLTF. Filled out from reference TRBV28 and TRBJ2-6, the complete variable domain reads DVKVTQSSRYLVKRTGEKVFLECVQDMDHENMFWYRQDPGLGLRLIYFSYDVKMKEKGDIPEGYSVSREKKERFSLILESASTNQTSMYLCASSSFQGPAGANVLTFGAGSRLTVL.

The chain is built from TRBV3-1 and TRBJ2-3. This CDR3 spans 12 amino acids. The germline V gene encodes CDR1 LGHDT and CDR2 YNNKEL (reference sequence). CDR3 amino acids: CASSEGDDTQYF.

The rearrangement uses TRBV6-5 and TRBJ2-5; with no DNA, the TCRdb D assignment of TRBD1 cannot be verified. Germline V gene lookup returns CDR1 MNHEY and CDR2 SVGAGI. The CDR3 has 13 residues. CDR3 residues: CASTRTGGETQYF.

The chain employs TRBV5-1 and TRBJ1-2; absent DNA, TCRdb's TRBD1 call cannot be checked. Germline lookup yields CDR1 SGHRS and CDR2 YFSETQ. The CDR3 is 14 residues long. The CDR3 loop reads CASSEQGLGYGYTF.

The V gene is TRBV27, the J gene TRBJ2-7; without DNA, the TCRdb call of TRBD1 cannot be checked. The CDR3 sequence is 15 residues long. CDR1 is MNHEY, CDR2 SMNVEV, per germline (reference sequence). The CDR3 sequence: CASSPGQPLNYEQYF.

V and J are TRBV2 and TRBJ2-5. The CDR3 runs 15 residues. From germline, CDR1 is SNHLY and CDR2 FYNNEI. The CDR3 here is CASSDRSGIEQTQYF.

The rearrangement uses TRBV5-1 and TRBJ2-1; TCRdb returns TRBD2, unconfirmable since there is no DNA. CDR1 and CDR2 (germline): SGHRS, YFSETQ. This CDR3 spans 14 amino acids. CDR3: CASSFREGRNEQFF.

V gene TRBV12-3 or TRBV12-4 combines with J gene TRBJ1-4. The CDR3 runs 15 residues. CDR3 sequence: CASSQLLDVAGKLFF.

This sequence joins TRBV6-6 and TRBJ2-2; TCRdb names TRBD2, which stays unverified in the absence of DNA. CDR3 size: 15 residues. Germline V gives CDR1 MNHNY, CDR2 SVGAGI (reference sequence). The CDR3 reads CASRVVAGEIGELFF.

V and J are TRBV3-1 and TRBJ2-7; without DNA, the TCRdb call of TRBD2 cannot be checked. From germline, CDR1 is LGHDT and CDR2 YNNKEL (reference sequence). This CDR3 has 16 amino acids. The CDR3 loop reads CASSQVRGRALNEQYF.

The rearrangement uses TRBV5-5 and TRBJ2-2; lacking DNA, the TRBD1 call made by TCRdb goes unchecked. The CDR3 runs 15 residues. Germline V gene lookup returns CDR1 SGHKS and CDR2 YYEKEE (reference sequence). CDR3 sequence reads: CASSYRTGLTGELFF.

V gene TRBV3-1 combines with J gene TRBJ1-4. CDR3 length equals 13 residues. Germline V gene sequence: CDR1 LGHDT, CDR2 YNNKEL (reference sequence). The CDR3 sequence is CASQGLPNEKLFF.

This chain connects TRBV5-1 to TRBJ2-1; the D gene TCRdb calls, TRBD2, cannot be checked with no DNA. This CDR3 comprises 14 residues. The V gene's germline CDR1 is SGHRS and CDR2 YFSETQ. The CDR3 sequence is CASSLVAGVYEQFF.

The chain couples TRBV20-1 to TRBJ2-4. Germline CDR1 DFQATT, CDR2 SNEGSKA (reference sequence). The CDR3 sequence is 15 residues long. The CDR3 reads CSAPYPDIFKNIQYF.

CDR3 sequence reads: CSAVNRGLGVEQFF. The chain combines TRBV20-1 with TRBJ2-1; TCRdb returns TRBD1, unconfirmable since there is no DNA. Germline assignment: CDR1 DFQATT and CDR2 SNEGSKA (reference sequence). CDR3 length: 14 amino acids.